This T cell receptor (beta chain) emerged from a study of blood T cells in healthy people across ages. Overall study: Using template switching, researchers captured about one barcoded beta molecule for each two T cells. Whole-study findings and limits: The recorded TCR beta diversity per million T cells decreased in a roughly linear manner with age.

Sample-barcoded 5' priming and a J-beta primer mix drove a second PCR of 7 to 11 cycles. TCRdb re-derived calls from the 5' RACE reads in MiXCR, one entry per CDR3 protein. The sample records over 1.5 million distinct CDR3 sequences, around 50% being singletons. This clonotype was seen only a few times. The antigen is unknown. PBMCs were isolated at a quantity of at least 6 million per sample. The sequenced sample was blood. The sequence derives from a woman aged 40 to 50 in good health.

CDR3 nucleotide sequence: TGTGCCAGCAGCCGAGACACCGCAAACACAGATACGCAGTATTTT. Translated, it gives CASSRDTANTDTQYF. The rearrangement joins TRBV7-9 to TRBJ2-3, with D unclear. This CDR3 has 15 amino acids. The V end lost 5 bases, the J end lost 2 bases, and 14 bases lay between the germline ends. CDR1 is SEHNR, CDR2 FQNEAQ, per germline (reference sequence). Based on the CDR3 plus reference TRBV7-9 and TRBJ2-3, the full variable domain is DTGVSQNPRHKITKRGQNVTFRCDPISEHNRLYWYRQTLGQGPEFLTYFQNEAQLEKSRLLSDRFSAERPKGSFSTLEIQRTEQGDSAMYLCASSRDTANTDTQYFGPGTRLTVL.